Below are 23 T cell receptor beta chains sequenced from a single sample in a study of blood T cells in healthy people across ages. For the second PCR, which ran for about 6 to 11 cycles, a sample-barcoded 5' primer and a J-beta primer mix were used. TCRdb used MiXCR to reprocess the 5' RACE reads, holding one entry per CDR3 protein. This table holds about a million distinct CDR3 sequences, around two fifths found once. The sample taken for sequencing was blood. These receptors originate from a man aged 18 to 30 in good health.

The V call is TRBV10-3, the J call TRBJ2-7; 11 nucleotides match TRBD2. This CDR3 has 14 amino acids. V was pared by 6 bases and J by 5 bases, with 6 bases of the junction left unmatched. Germline loops: CDR1 ENHRY, CDR2 SYGVKD. The DNA for the CDR3 is TGTGCCATCAGCGTAGCGGGGGGGCCAAACGAGCAGTACTTC. It yields the protein CAISVAGGPNEQYF.

This chain uses TRBV20-1 with TRBJ1-1, with TRBD1 identical over 7 bases. Trimming cost V 5 bases and J 0 bases; bases outside gene matches: 6. The V gene's germline CDR1 is DFQATT and CDR2 SNEGSKA (reference sequence). This CDR3 region has 14 residues. CDR3 loop: CSARTGHMNTEAFF. The DNA of the CDR3 is TGCAGTGCTCGGACAGGACACATGAACACTGAAGCTTTCTTT.

This clonotype was recorded a few times. The rearrangement joins TRBV2 to TRBJ2-1; weak D call: TRBD1 (6 bases). Germline assignment: CDR1 SNHLY and CDR2 FYNNEI. This CDR3 has 13 amino acids. V lost 9 bases, J lost 5 bases, and 14 bases lay in between. CDR3 loop: CASHRAVDNEQFF. The CDR3 DNA follows: TGTGCCAGTCACAGGGCGGTGGACAATGAGCAGTTCTTC.

This clonotype was counted between two and nine times. CDR3 DNA: TGCGCCAGCAGCCAAACTAGAACAGGGACGTATGGCTACACCTTC. Encoded protein: CASSQTRTGTYGYTF. The chain joins TRBV4-3 to TRBJ1-2; the D gene is possibly TRBD1 (6 bases). Trimming pared 2 bases from V and 5 bases from J, leaving 15 bases between. This CDR3 is built from 15 residues. CDR1 is LGHNA, CDR2 YSLEER, per germline.

Remarks on this clonotype: One junction end disagrees with the germline gene, perhaps due to a read error. The chain uses TRBV4-3 and TRBJ1-5; D is ambiguous. This CDR3 region has 18 residues. In germline, CDR1 is LGHNA, CDR2 YSLEER. CDR3 sequence: CTSSQDISGPLNDQPQHF. DNA of the CDR3: TGCACCAGCAGCCAAGATATCAGTGGTCCATTGAACGATCAGCCCCAGCATTTT.

Worth noting for this clonotype: The germline gene is not matched at one end of the junction; a read error may be the cause. The chain couples TRBV7-2 to TRBJ2-1; 8 bases are a match to TRBD2. The CDR3 extends over 15 amino acids. Germline values: CDR1 SGHTA, CDR2 FQGNSA. CDR3 region: CASNLHAGGSNEQFF. The CDR3, as DNA: TGTGCCAGCAACTTACATGCGGGGGGTAGCAATGAGCAGTTCTTC.

V usage is TRBV4-3 and J usage is TRBJ2-2; 8 positions match TRBD2. V gave up 0 bases and J gave up 6 bases; unmatched junction bases: 12. This CDR3 has 18 residues. CDR1 is LGHNA and CDR2 is YSLEER in the germline V gene. The CDR3 loop is CASSQDVGLGGVAGELFF. CDR3 sequence (DNA): TGCGCCAGCAGCCAAGATGTGGGACTAGGAGGAGTTGCCGGGGAGCTGTTTTTT.

This clonotype was observed a handful of times. The V gene is TRBV11-1, the J gene TRBJ2-3; 7 nucleotides align to TRBD1. V lost 1 base, J lost 0 bases, and 4 bases stayed unmatched. CDR1 is SGHAT, CDR2 FQDESV, per germline (reference sequence). The CDR3 is 16 residues long. The CDR3 DNA is TGTGCCAGCAGCTTAGGAGGGACAGATAGCACAGATACGCAGTATTTT. Translation gives CASSLGGTDSTDTQYF. Full variable domain (outside the CDR3, taken from reference TRBV11-1 and TRBJ2-3): EAEVAQSPRYKITEKSQAVAFWCDPISGHATLYWYRQILGQGPELLVQFQDESVVDDSQLPKDRFSAERLKGVDSTLKIQPAELGDSAMYLCASSLGGTDSTDTQYFGPGTRLTVL.

This clonotype has just a few counts. The V call is TRBV6-2 or TRBV6-3, the J call TRBJ1-2, with TRBD1 as a possible D gene (5 bases). Germline V gene lookup returns CDR1 MNHEY and CDR2 SVGEGT. Trimming pared 2 bases from V and 0 bases from J, leaving 13 bases between. The CDR3 is 16 amino acids. The CDR3 DNA reads TGTGCCAGCAGTTACCGGCAGGGATCTACTAACTATGGCTACACCTTC. Its translation is CASSYRQGSTNYGYTF.

The genes are TRBV14 and TRBJ2-2; possible D gene TRBD2, 5 bases. Germline V CDR1 and CDR2: SGHDN, FVKESK. This CDR3 has 17 residues. Between the trimmed V and J ends, which lost 0 bases and 4 bases, there was a span of 15 bases. CDR3 nucleotide sequence: TGTGCCAGCAGCCAAGATCCGTCGGGATATCGCACCGGGGAGCTGTTTTTT. Protein sequence: CASSQDPSGYRTGELFF.

This clonotype was counted at least ten times. The gene calls are TRBV4-1 and TRBJ2-3; D possibly uses TRBD1 or TRBD2 (5 bases each). CDR1 and CDR2 from the germline V gene are MGHRA and YSYEKL. The CDR3 runs to 15 residues. The V end was cut by 1 base, the J end by 6 bases, with 14 bases between. CDR3 bases: TGCGCCAGCAGCCAAGTCAGTGAGGGACCCGATACGCAGTATTTT. This translates into CASSQVSEGPDTQYF.

In its sample, this clonotype was seen once. In nucleotides, the CDR3 is TGTGCCAGCAGAGGGACAGCGAACACCGGGGAGCTGTTTTTT. It is translated as CASRGTANTGELFF. V is TRBV9 and J is TRBJ2-2; 7 nucleotides match TRBD1. The CDR3 spans 14 residues. The germline gives CDR1 SGDLS, CDR2 YYNGEE. With 5 bases clipped from V and 0 bases from J, the junction kept 1 base outside the gene matches. The full variable domain, in which reference TRBV9 and TRBJ2-2 provide the parts outside the CDR3, is DSGVTQTPKHLITATGQRVTLRCSPRSGDLSVYWYQQSLDQGLQFLIQYYNGEERAKGNILERFSAQQFPDLHSELNLSSLELGDSALYFCASRGTANTGELFFGEGSRLTVL.

The sample holds a few counts of this clonotype. The genes are TRBV7-2 and TRBJ2-3; D remains unclear. The CDR3 extends over 13 amino acids. The V and J ends lost 5 bases and 4 bases respectively, with 10 bases between them. The germline V gene has CDR1 SGHTA and CDR2 FQGNSA. The CDR3 here is CASSEIGSDTQYF. The CDR3 nucleotides are TGTGCCAGCAGCGAAATAGGCTCAGATACGCAGTATTTT.

This clonotype came up a few times. The chain combines TRBV6-5 with TRBJ2-1, with TRBD1 matching 10 bases. Per the germline V gene, CDR1 is MNHEY and CDR2 is SVGAGI. With 6 bases clipped from V and 7 bases from J, the junction kept 12 bases outside the gene matches. There are 16 residues in the CDR3. CDR3 DNA sequence: TGTGCCAGCAGCTCTCACGGGACAGGGGATGTAAATGAGCAGTTCTTC. This translates into CASSSHGTGDVNEQFF.

This clonotype has more than one count but fewer than ten. The rearrangement joins TRBV5-6 to TRBJ2-3; D is ambiguous. V lost 3 bases to trimming and J lost 8 bases, with 10 bases between them. The CDR3 runs 12 residues. Germline CDR1 and CDR2: SGHDT and YYEEEE. The DNA for the CDR3 is TGTGCCAGCAGCTCGATAGGGATTACGCAGTATTTT. Translating it yields CASSSIGITQYF.

The chain has TRBV20-1 and TRBJ1-5; 8 bases line up with TRBD1. Germline loops: CDR1 DFQATT, CDR2 SNEGSKA (reference sequence). The CDR3 sequence is 16 residues long. V lost 1 base to trimming and J lost 0 bases; unmatched junction nucleotides: 5. CDR3 DNA: TGCAGTGCTAGAGGACCGACAGGGGATAGCAATCAGCCCCAGCATTTT. Its translation is CSARGPTGDSNQPQHF.

The V gene is TRBV4-2, the J gene TRBJ1-1, with TRBD1 as a possible D gene (6 bases). V lost 4 bases and J lost 0, with 12 bases in between. The CDR3 totals 15 residues. Germline V gives CDR1 LGHNA, CDR2 YNFKEQ. This CDR3 reads CASSRTGPMNTEAFF. The CDR3 coding sequence is TGTGCCAGCAGCCGTACAGGGCCAATGAACACTGAAGCTTTCTTT.

This chain connects TRBV20-1 to TRBJ2-5; 13 nucleotides match TRBD2. The CDR3 runs to 16 residues. V was clipped by 3 bases and J by 2 bases; unmatched bases: 6. Per germline, CDR1 DFQATT and CDR2 SNEGSKA (reference sequence). The CDR3 spells CSARGTSGIVQETQYF. As DNA, the CDR3 is TGCAGTGCTAGGGGGACTAGCGGGATCGTTCAAGAGACCCAGTACTTC.

This clonotype has only a few counts. The chain employs TRBV7-2 and TRBJ2-4; 7 bases fit TRBD2. The CDR3 spans 14 residues. The V gene's germline CDR1 is SGHTA and CDR2 FQGNSA. Unmatched junction bases numbered 4, after V lost 1 base and J lost 7 bases. The CDR3 coding sequence is TGTGCCAGCAGCTTAGAGCGGGGCAGGAACATTCAGTACTTC. It encodes CASSLERGRNIQYF. Filled out from reference TRBV7-2 and TRBJ2-4, the complete variable domain reads GAGVSQSPSNKVTEKGKDVELRCDPISGHTALYWYRQSLGQGLEFLIYFQGNSAPDKSGLPSDRFSAERTGGSVSTLTIQRTQQEDSAVYLCASSLERGRNIQYFGAGTRLSVL.

The chain joins TRBV11-1 to TRBJ1-1; possible D gene TRBD1, 5 bases. The V gene's germline CDR1 is SGHAT and CDR2 FQDESV (reference sequence). The CDR3 runs 14 residues. Trimming left V 5 bases short and J 1 base short, with 11 bases between. Here the CDR3 reads CASSTGPGNTEAFF. DNA for the CDR3: TGTGCCAGCAGCACGGGACCGGGGAACACTGAAGCTTTCTTT.

The chain uses TRBV14 and TRBJ2-1; a possible D gene is TRBD2 (5 bases). The better agreement between TRBJ2-7 and the DNA end casts doubt on the J call. Per the germline V gene, CDR1 is SGHDN and CDR2 is FVKESK. The CDR3 totals 15 residues. CDR3 residues: CASSLSRRRSNEQYF. The CDR3 DNA is TGTGCCAGCAGCCTTAGCCGGAGGAGGTCCAATGAGCAGTACTTC.

As regards this clonotype: A much more abundant neighbour one base away suggests this may be a read error. CDR3 bases: TGTGCCAGCAGCTCCGAAGGCATAGACTATGGCTACACCTTC. Translation: CASSSEGIDYGYTF. V usage is TRBV13 and J usage is TRBJ1-2; no definite D call. Trimming took off 4 bases at V and 3 bases at J, with 12 bases between the two ends. This CDR3 has 14 residues. Germline assignment: CDR1 PRHDT and CDR2 FYEKMQ (reference sequence).

V and J are TRBV5-1 and TRBJ1-2, with 7 nucleotides matching TRBD1. J was trimmed by 6 bases and V by 0 bases; bases with no gene match: 5. The CDR3 sequence is 14 residues long. The germline CDR1 and CDR2 sequences are SGHRS and YFSETQ. CDR3: CASSLVATGNGYTF. CDR3 nucleotide sequence: TGCGCCAGCAGCTTGGTGGCGACAGGGAATGGCTACACCTTC.